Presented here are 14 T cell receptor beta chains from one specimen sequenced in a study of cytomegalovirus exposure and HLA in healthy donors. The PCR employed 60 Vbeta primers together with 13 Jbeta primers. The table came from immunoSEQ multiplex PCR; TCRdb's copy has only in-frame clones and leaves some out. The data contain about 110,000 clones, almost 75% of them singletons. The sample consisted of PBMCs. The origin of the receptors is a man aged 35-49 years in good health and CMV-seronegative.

In DNA, the CDR3 is TGCGCCAGCTCCCCCGGACAGGGGGCTGGCTCACCCCTCCACTTT. It is translated as CASSPGQGAGSPLHF. This chain connects TRBV5-1 to TRBJ1-6, with 11 bases fitting TRBD1. V lost 7 bases to trimming and J lost 10 bases; unmatched junction nucleotides: 10. CDR3 size: 15 residues. The germline V gene has CDR1 SGHRS and CDR2 YFSETQ.

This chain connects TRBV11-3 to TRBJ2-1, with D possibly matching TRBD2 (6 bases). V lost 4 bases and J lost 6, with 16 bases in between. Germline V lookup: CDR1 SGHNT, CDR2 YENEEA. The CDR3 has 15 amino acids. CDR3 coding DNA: TGTGCCAGCAGCTGGGAGGACCACCAATCCAATGAGCAGTTCTTC. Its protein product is CASSWEDHQSNEQFF.

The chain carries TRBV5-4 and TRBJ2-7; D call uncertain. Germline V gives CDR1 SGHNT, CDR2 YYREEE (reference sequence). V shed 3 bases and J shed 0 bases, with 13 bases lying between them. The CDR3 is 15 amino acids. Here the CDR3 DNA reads TGTGCCAGCAGCTCCGCCGGTTCGGTCTCCTACGAGCAGTACTTC. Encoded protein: CASSSAGSVSYEQYF. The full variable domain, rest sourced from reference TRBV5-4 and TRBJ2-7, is ETGVTQSPTHLIKTRGQQVTLRCSSQSGHNTVSWYQQALGQGPQFIFQYYREEENGRGNFPPRFSGLQFPNYSSELNVNALELDDSALYLCASSSAGSVSYEQYFGPGTRLTVT.

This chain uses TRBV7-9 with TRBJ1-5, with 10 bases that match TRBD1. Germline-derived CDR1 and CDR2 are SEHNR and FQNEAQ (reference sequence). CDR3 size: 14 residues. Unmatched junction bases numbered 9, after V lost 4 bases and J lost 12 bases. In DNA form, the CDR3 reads TGTGCCAGCAGCTCCTCGGACAGGGGGTCGGTCCAGCATTTT. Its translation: CASSSSDRGSVQHF.

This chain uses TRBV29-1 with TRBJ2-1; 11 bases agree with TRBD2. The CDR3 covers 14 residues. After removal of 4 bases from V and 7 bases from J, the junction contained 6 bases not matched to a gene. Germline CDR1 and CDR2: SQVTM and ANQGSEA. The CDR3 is CSVVRSSGGNEQFF. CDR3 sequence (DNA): TGCAGCGTTGTTCGGTCTAGCGGGGGGAATGAGCAGTTCTTC.

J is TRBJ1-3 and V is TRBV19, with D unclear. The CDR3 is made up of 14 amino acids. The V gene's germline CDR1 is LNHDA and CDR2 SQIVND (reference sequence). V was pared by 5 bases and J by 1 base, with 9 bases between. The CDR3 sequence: CASSATVSGNTIYF. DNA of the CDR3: TGTGCCAGTAGTGCCACGGTTTCTGGAAACACCATATATTTT.

CDR3 region: CASSEKFGQGGELFF. Written as DNA, the CDR3 is TGTGCCAGCAGTGAAAAGTTCGGACAGGGCGGGGAGCTGTTTTTT. The J gene is TRBJ2-2, the V gene TRBV6-1; 8 nucleotides line up with TRBD1. Trimming at V came to 2 bases and at J to 7 bases, leaving 6 bases not matched to a gene. The germline gives CDR1 MNHNS, CDR2 SASEGT. The CDR3 length is 15 residues.

CDR3 sequence: CASSDVLAGSTDTQYF. The CDR3 DNA reads as TGTGCCAGCAGTGACGTGTTAGCGGGGAGCACAGATACGCAGTATTTT. This sequence joins TRBV6-4 and TRBJ2-3; 8 bases are shared with TRBD2. The V and J ends lost 2 bases and 0 bases, in that order; junction bases with no gene match: 4. CDR3 length equals 16 residues. Germline V lookup: CDR1 MRHNA, CDR2 SNTAGT.

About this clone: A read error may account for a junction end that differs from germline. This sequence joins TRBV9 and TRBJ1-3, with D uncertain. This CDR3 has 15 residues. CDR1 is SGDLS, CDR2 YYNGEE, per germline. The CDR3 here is CSSSVGGRTGNTIYF. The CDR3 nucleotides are TGTTCCAGCAGCGTAGGAGGGAGGACTGGAAACACCATATATTTT.

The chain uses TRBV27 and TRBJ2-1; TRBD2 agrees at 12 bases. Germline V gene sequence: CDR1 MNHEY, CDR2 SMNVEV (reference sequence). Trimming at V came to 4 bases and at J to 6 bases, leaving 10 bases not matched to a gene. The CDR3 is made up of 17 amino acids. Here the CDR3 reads CASSYTSGGPLGNEQFF. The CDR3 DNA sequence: TGTGCCAGCAGTTACACTAGCGGGGGGCCTCTCGGCAATGAGCAGTTCTTC.

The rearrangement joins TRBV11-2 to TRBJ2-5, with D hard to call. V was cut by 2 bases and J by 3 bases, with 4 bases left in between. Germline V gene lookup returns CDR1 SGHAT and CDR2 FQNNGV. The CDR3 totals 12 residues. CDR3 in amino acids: CASSLLEETQYF. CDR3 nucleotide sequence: TGTGCCAGCAGCTTACTAGAAGAGACCCAGTACTTC.

In DNA, the CDR3 is TGTGCCAGTCGCCCTTTCAATGGCGGTTACAATGAGCAGTTCTTC. It is translated as CASRPFNGGYNEQFF. The rearrangement links TRBV27 to TRBJ2-1; D not resolved. This CDR3 contains 15 residues. Trimming took 9 bases from V and 4 from J, leaving 19 bases between them. The germline gives CDR1 MNHEY, CDR2 SMNVEV (reference sequence).

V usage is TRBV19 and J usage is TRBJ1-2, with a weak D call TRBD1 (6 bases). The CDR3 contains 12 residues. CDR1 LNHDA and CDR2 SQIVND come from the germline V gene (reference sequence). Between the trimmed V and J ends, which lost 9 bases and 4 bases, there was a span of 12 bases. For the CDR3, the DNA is TGTGCCAGCCAGGGGTTTGGCTATGGCTACACCTTC. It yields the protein CASQGFGYGYTF.

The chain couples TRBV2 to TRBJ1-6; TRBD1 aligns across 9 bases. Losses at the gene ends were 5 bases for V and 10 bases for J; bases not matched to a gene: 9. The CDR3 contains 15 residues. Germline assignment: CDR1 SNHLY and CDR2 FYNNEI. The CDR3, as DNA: TGTGCCAGCAGTACAGAAGGACAGGGGAGGTCACCCCTCCACTTT. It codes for CASSTEGQGRSPLHF.